These 10 T cell receptor beta chains came from one sample sequenced in a study of blood T cell repertoires in COVID-19. TCRdb keeps only in-frame clones here, not all; method: immunoSEQ multiplex PCR. The table lists 250,000 to 350,000 clones, 89% of them singletons. The specimen sequenced was peripheral blood. The origin of the receptors is a woman in her sixties or seventies with acute or convalescent COVID-19.

The chain carries TRBV7-2 and TRBJ2-7, with 7 bases aligning to TRBD2. The length of the CDR3 is 14 residues. J lost 9 bases, V lost 3 bases, and 11 bases had no gene match. The germline V gene has CDR1 SGHTA and CDR2 FQGNSA. CDR3: CASSLRREPVGQYF. In DNA, the CDR3 is TGTGCCAGCAGCTTGAGGCGGGAGCCCGTGGGGCAGTACTTC.

In its sample, this clone was seen once. The chain recombines TRBV18 with TRBJ2-3, with D uncertain. Trimming shortened V by 2 bases and J by 0 bases, and 18 bases separated the two germline ends. From germline, CDR1 is KGHSH and CDR2 LQKENI. The CDR3 contains 18 residues. As DNA, the CDR3 is TGTGCCAGCTCACCAAGCTCCTGGAGCCCGGTTAGCACAGATACGCAGTATTTT. Protein sequence: CASSPSSWSPVSTDTQYF.

V gene TRBV5-1 combines with J gene TRBJ2-7; D unresolved. This CDR3 comprises 13 residues. Germline CDR1 reads SGHRS; CDR2 reads YFSETQ. With 4 bases removed from V and 2 bases from J, the gap between germline ends came to 10 bases. The CDR3, as DNA: TGCGCCAGCAGCAGTGACAACCCCTACGAGCAGTACTTC. It is translated as CASSSDNPYEQYF.

The chain has TRBV6-5 and TRBJ2-5; TRBD2 might be the D (6 bases). V lost 5 bases, J lost 4 bases, and 14 bases lay in between. The germline V gene has CDR1 MNHEY and CDR2 SVGAGI. The CDR3 totals 14 residues. CDR3 in amino acids: CASSRRDPTETQYF. Here the CDR3 DNA reads TGTGCCAGCAGTCGGCGGGACCCCACAGAGACCCAGTACTTC.

The chain recombines TRBV15 with TRBJ2-7; 8 nucleotides line up with TRBD1. The germline CDR1 and CDR2 sequences are LNHNV and YYDKDF (reference sequence). The ends lost 0 bases at V and 3 bases at J; junction bases unmatched: 4. The CDR3 is 15 residues long. For the CDR3, the DNA is TGTGCCACCAGCAGAGACAGGGGGCGTATCTACGAGCAGTACTTC. This translates into CATSRDRGRIYEQYF.

The CDR3 spells CASSFKAAGQFF. The CDR3 nucleotides are TGTGCCAGCAGCTTCAAGGCGGCCGGGCAGTTCTTC. This chain connects TRBV5-4 to TRBJ2-1; D unclear. The CDR3 extends over 12 amino acids. The germline CDR1 and CDR2 sequences are SGHNT and YYREEE (reference sequence). The V end was cut by 2 bases, the J end by 12 bases, with 12 bases between. Complete variable domain (other parts from reference TRBV5-4 and TRBJ2-1): ETGVTQSPTHLIKTRGQQVTLRCSSQSGHNTVSWYQQALGQGPQFIFQYYREEENGRGNFPPRFSGLQFPNYSSELNVNALELDDSALYLCASSFKAAGQFFGPGTRLTVL.

The chain has TRBV27 and TRBJ2-1; D might be TRBD1 (6 bases). Trimming stripped 0 bases from V and 6 bases from J, with 6 bases between. Germline CDR1 reads MNHEY; CDR2 reads SMNVEV (reference sequence). CDR3 length equals 13 residues. CDR3 loop: CASSLSDSNEQFF. CDR3 bases: TGTGCCAGCAGTTTATCGGACAGCAATGAGCAGTTCTTC.

The J gene is TRBJ2-4, the V gene TRBV6-2 or TRBV6-3, with D unresolved. Trimming stripped 2 bases from V and 6 bases from J, with 5 bases between. The length of the CDR3 is 12 residues. Germline loops: CDR1 MNHEY, CDR2 SVGEGT. The CDR3 region is CASSYGPNIQYF. Here the CDR3 DNA reads TGTGCCAGCAGTTACGGCCCAAACATTCAGTACTTC.

The chain uses TRBV5-5 and TRBJ2-3; 15 bases are a match to TRBD2. The junction had 7 bases not matched to a gene; V was cut back by 0 bases and J by 2 bases. CDR3 length equals 19 residues. The germline gives CDR1 SGHKS, CDR2 YYEKEE (reference sequence). The CDR3 reads CASSLGTSGRGGPTDTQYF. DNA for the CDR3: TGTGCCAGCAGCTTGGGGACTAGCGGGAGGGGTGGACCCACAGATACGCAGTATTTT. The full variable domain, completed using reference TRBV5-5 and TRBJ2-3, is DAGVTQSPTHLIKTRGQQVTLRCSPISGHKSVSWYQQVLGQGPQFIFQYYEKEERGRGNFPDRFSARQFPNYSSELNVNALLLGDSALYLCASSLGTSGRGGPTDTQYFGPGTRLTVL.

This clone was counted a few times. The rearrangement uses TRBV27 and TRBJ1-1; maybe TRBD1 (5 bases). The CDR3 is made up of 17 amino acids. Trimming removed 5 bases at V and 0 bases at J, with 19 bases between. Germline CDR1 and CDR2: MNHEY and SMNVEV (reference sequence). CDR3 residues: CASSGFEAGGMNTEAFF. Here the CDR3 DNA reads TGTGCCAGCAGTGGTTTTGAGGCCGGGGGAATGAACACTGAAGCTTTCTTT.